Listed here are 5 T cell receptor beta chains from one sample, sequenced in a study of blood T cells in healthy people across ages. For the second PCR, which ran for 7 to 11 cycles, a sample-barcoded 5' primer and a J-beta primer mix were used. TCRdb re-derived calls from the 5' RACE reads in MiXCR, one entry per CDR3 protein. The table records about 1.5 million distinct CDR3 sequences, about 42% of them present only once. The sequencing sample was made of blood. The receptors shown here come from a woman between 18 and 29 years old in good health.

The CDR3 bases are TGTGCCAGCAGTGCCTGGGACAGGGTCAACTATGGCTACACCTTC. It translates to CASSAWDRVNYGYTF. The chain has TRBV25-1 and TRBJ1-2; TRBD1 matches 9 bases. The CDR3 is made up of 15 amino acids. V dropped 4 bases and J dropped 2; count of bases not matched to a gene: 5. Germline CDR1 reads MGHDK; CDR2 reads SYGVNS.

This clonotype was counted only a few times. The chain employs TRBV13 and TRBJ2-3; 8 positions agree with TRBD2. Germline loops: CDR1 PRHDT, CDR2 FYEKMQ (reference sequence). The CDR3 is 14 amino acids. The J segment lost 4 bases and the V segment lost 5 bases, leaving 5 bases of the junction unmatched. The DNA for the CDR3 is TGTGCCAGCAGCCTAGTAGCGGGGCCAGATACGCAGTATTTT. Amino acid sequence: CASSLVAGPDTQYF.

In its sample, this clonotype was seen once. This rearrangement joins TRBV9 to TRBJ1-4; D is possibly TRBD1 (6 bases). CDR3 length equals 15 residues. Trimming removed 0 bases at V and 8 bases at J, with 14 bases between. Germline V CDR1 and CDR2: SGDLS, YYNGEE. CDR3 loop: CASSVEGGVREKLFF. DNA for the CDR3: TGTGCCAGCAGCGTAGAAGGGGGAGTGCGCGAAAAACTGTTTTTT.

This clonotype has just one count. Possible read error: a much larger clone is one base away. The V gene is TRBV4-2, the J gene TRBJ1-3, with no clear D. The CDR3 contains 15 residues. CDR1 and CDR2 (germline): LGHNA, YNFKEQ. V was shortened by 0 bases and J by 9 bases, with 15 bases between the two germline ends. CDR3 sequence: CASSQELGALVTIYF. In DNA, the CDR3 is TGTGCCAGCAGCCAAGAGTTGGGCGCTCTAGTCACCATATATTTT.

The J gene is TRBJ2-7, the V gene TRBV5-6, with a possible D match to TRBD1 (6 bases). The germline V and J ends were trimmed by 5 bases and 3 bases, with 18 bases remaining between them. The CDR3 totals 15 residues. Germline V gene lookup returns CDR1 SGHDT and CDR2 YYEEEE. The CDR3 sequence: CASSNEDSHHYEQYF. The CDR3 DNA reads as TGTGCCAGCAGTAACGAGGACAGCCACCACTACGAGCAGTACTTC.